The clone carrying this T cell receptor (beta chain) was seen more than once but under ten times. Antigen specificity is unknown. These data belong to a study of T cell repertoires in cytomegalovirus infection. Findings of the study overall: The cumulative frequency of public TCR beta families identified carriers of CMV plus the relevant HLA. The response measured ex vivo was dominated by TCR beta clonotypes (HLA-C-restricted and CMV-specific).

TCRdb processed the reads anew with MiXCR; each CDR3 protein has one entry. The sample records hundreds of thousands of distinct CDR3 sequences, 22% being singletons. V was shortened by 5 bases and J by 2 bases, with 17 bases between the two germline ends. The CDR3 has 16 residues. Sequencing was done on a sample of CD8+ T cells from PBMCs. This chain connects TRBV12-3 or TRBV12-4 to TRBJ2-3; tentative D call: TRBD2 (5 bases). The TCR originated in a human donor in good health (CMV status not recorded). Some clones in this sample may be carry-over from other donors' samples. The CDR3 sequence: CASSPPSGIHTDTQYF. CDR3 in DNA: TGTGCCAGCAGTCCTCCGAGCGGCATACACACAGATACGCAGTATTTT.